The T cell receptor (beta chain) described here comes from a study of CD8+CD57+ T cells in acquired aplastic anemia (dated by TCRdb to the late 2010s). Background on the whole study: DNA extracted from sorted CD4+ and CD8+ cells had a mean of 3.2 ug, with a range of roughly 0.18 to 27.4 ug. CD8+CD57+ expansion was defined as a frequency above the mean frequency observed in healthy subjects. Study-wide conclusions, independent of this receptor: Patients and healthy controls showed no significant difference in CD8+ Simpson's diversity (P=0.060). Although 25 to 30 CD8+ CDR3 sequences were shared by patients and controls, these sequences appeared highly expressed in patients and within the immunodominant clones of patients.

The CDR3, from cysteine to phenylalanine, totals 15 residues. Here the CDR3 DNA is all that survives: 45 bases in frame from base 1. For CDR1 and CDR2, the germline V gene (reference sequence) lists LNHDA and SQIVND. Deletion took 3 bases off V and 5 bases off J, with a span of 14 bases between the germline ends. Concerning this clonotype: Its antigen specificity is not known. The record has no base qualities; no much larger clone is one base away.

Genomic DNA was used as template for profiling of TCR beta VDJ combinations and CDR3 sequences. An Illumina HiSeq 2000 was the platform used for TCR repertoire sequencing. Regarding the original processing steps: TRBV/TRBJ rearrangement plots, CDR3 size and DJ length profiles, and Simpson's diversity index were used to assess repertoires. The most abundant DNA sequence in the deep sequencing data was defined as the immunodominant clone. CDR3 amino acid sequences were screened for sharing across subjects and were compared with published repertoires and the VDJdb database. Using fastp at Q25 and MiXCR, TCRdb reprocessed the public reads and kept productive beta chains. Entries that share a CDR3 protein sequence are merged under the most common genes and DNA. The V and J calls shown here were made by TCRdb, not taken from the authors' results. The sample contains roughly 93,000 distinct CDR3 sequences, about 63% of them found a single time. The ten largest clones add up to around three fifths of the sample.

Flow cytometry had shown CD8+CD57+ cell expansion in the patients selected for sequencing. Every patient had a diagnosis of severe acquired aplastic anemia based on International Study of Aplastic Anemia and Agranulocytosis and Camitta criteria. Patients had received no therapy at the time of blood sampling. TCR repertoires of sorted CD4+ and CD8+ blood T cells from severe aplastic anemia patients and healthy subjects were deep-sequenced in the study. In the USA, patient enrollment took place under clinicaltrials.gov protocols 00001620, 01623167, 00001397, 00071045, 00081523 and 00961064. Ficoll-Paque density gradient centrifugation was used to isolate peripheral blood mononuclear cells. Before DNA was extracted, CD4+ and CD8+ T cells were sorted using either FACS or magnetic beads.

Material: sorted CD4+, CD8+, or CD8+CD57+ T cells (not recorded which) from PBMCs. The sequence came from a human donor with aplastic anemia. Recombination connected TRBV19 to TRBJ1-5, with no D gene named confidently. The sequenced DNA: TGTGCCAGTAGTATTTTCCACCTGAACGATCAGCCCCAGCATTTT. Its protein product is CASSIFHLNDQPQHF. Joined to the reference TRBV19 and TRBJ1-5 proteins, this CDR3 gives the full variable domain: DGGITQSPKYLFRKEGQNVTLSCEQNLNHDAMYWYRQDPGQGLRLIYYSQIVNDFQKGDIAEGYSVSREKKESFPLTVTSAQKNPTAFYLCASSIFHLNDQPQHFGDGTRLSIL.